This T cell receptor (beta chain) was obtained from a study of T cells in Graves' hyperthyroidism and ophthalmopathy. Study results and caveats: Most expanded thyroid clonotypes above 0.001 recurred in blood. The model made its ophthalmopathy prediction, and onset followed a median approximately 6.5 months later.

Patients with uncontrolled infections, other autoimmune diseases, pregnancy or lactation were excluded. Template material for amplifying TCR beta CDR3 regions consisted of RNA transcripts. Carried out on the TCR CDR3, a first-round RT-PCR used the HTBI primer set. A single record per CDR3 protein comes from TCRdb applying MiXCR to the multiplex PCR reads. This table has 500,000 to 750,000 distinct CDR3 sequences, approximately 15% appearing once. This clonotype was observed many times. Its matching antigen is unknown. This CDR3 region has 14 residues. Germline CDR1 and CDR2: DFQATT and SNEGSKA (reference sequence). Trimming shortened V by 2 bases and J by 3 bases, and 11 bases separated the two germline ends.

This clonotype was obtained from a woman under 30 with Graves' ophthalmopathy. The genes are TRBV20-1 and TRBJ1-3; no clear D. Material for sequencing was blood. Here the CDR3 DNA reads TGCAGTGCTAGAAGTGGTCATGGTGGAAACACCATATATTTT. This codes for CSARSGHGGNTIYF.